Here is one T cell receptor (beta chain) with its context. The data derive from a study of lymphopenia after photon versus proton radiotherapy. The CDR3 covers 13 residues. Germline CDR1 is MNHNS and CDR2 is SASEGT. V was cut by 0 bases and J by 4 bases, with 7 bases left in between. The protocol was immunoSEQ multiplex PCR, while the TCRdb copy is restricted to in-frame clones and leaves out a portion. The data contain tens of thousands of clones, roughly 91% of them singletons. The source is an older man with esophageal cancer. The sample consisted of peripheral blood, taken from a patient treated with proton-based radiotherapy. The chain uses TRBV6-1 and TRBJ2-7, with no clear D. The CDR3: CASSEAGFYEQYF. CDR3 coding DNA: TGTGCCAGCAGTGAAGCGGGGTTTTACGAGCAGTACTTC.